This T cell receptor (beta chain) was sequenced for a study of shared clonotypes between healthy human individuals. For the study at large: For every donor, three CD4 naive, three CD4 memory, two CD8 naive and one CD8 memory plates were used.

Measured with immunoSEQ multiplex PCR; TCRdb has only the in-frame clones, and not every one. The sample comprises over 1.5 million clones, 95% to 99% of which are singletons, and approximately 0.44% rests with the top ten. CDR1 and CDR2 (germline): MNHEY, SVGAGI. V was shortened by 4 bases and J by 3 bases, with 13 bases between the two germline ends. This CDR3 comprises 16 residues. Study-wide points: Clonotype sharing across donors was expected to vary with sequencing depth.

A single count supports this clone. Its antigen is not known. Sequencing was performed on naive CD4+ T cells sorted from blood. Subset reported: CD45RA+ positively selected. The J gene is TRBJ2-6, the V gene TRBV6-5; D is possibly TRBD1 or TRBD2 (6 bases each). This sequence was found in a man aged 30-40 years in good health. The CDR3 DNA follows: TGTGCCAGCAGTTCCCCGGGGGCGCGTGGGGCCAACGTCCTGACTTTC. The encoded protein is CASSSPGARGANVLTF.